Following are 16 T cell receptor beta chains from one sample sequenced in a study of blood T cell repertoires in COVID-19. The protocol was immunoSEQ multiplex PCR, while the TCRdb copy is restricted to in-frame clones and leaves out a portion. In the table there are 250,000 to 300,000 clones, roughly 89% of which are singletons. What was sequenced was peripheral blood. The receptors come from a woman in her 40s who had recovered from COVID-19.

This chain connects TRBV11-3 to TRBJ2-3, with TRBD1 matching over 7 bases. The trim removed 0 bases at V and 5 bases at J, leaving 8 bases unmatched. Germline CDR1 reads SGHNT; CDR2 reads YENEEA. This CDR3 comprises 16 residues. CDR3 loop: CASSLEFRQGVDTQYF. The CDR3 DNA is TGTGCCAGCAGCTTAGAGTTTCGGCAGGGGGTAGATACGCAGTATTTT.

DNA for the CDR3: TGTGCCTGGAGCCCCTTTACCACAGGGGAATACGAGCAGTACTTC. This translates into CAWSPFTTGEYEQYF. The rearrangement uses TRBV30 and TRBJ2-7; 7 bases fit TRBD1. The CDR3 consists of 15 residues. Germline CDR1 and CDR2: GTSNPN and SVGIG (reference sequence). V lost 3 bases to trimming and J lost 4 bases; unmatched junction nucleotides: 12.

The sample holds one count of this clone. The V gene is TRBV28, the J gene TRBJ2-7, with a weak D call TRBD1 (6 bases). CDR1 MDHEN and CDR2 SYDVKM come from the germline V gene. CDR3 size: 16 residues. V lost 2 bases to trimming and J lost 1 base, with 15 bases between them. CDR3 residues: CASSLPGTRGSYEQYF. DNA for the CDR3: TGTGCCAGCAGTTTACCGGGGACGAGGGGGTCCTACGAGCAGTACTTC.

The CDR3 coding sequence is TGCAGTGCTAGTTCTAGCGGATACACGGATCTATACAATGAGCAGTTCTTC. It specifies CSASSSGYTDLYNEQFF. This chain links TRBV20-1 with TRBJ2-1; 7 nucleotides agree with TRBD2. The J segment lost 4 bases and the V segment lost 3 bases, leaving 15 bases of the junction unmatched. The CDR3 is 17 amino acids. Germline-derived CDR1 and CDR2 are DFQATT and SNEGSKA (reference sequence).

This chain connects TRBV2 to TRBJ2-1; weak D call: TRBD1 (6 bases). V was cut by 8 bases and J by 3 bases, with 11 bases left in between. Germline V gene sequence: CDR1 SNHLY, CDR2 FYNNEI. The CDR3 runs to 13 residues. The DNA for the CDR3 is TGTGCCAGCTCATGGGACAACTACAATGAGCAGTTCTTC. This encodes CASSWDNYNEQFF.

The chain uses TRBV30 and TRBJ2-5; D not resolved. Trimming took 0 bases from V and 5 from J, leaving 13 bases between them. The CDR3 runs to 14 residues. The germline V gene has CDR1 GTSNPN and CDR2 SVGIG (reference sequence). The chain's CDR3 is CAWSVWYAQETQYF. In DNA form, the CDR3 reads TGTGCCTGGAGTGTATGGTATGCTCAGGAGACCCAGTACTTC.

The chain joins TRBV7-9 to TRBJ2-7; 9 bases are shared with TRBD1. The CDR3 is 14 residues long. J was trimmed by 3 bases and V by 5 bases; bases with no gene match: 5. CDR1 is SEHNR and CDR2 is FQNEAQ in the germline V gene (reference sequence). CDR3 bases: TGTGCCAGCAGCCCGGGACAGGGTGACTACGAGCAGTACTTC. Its translation is CASSPGQGDYEQYF. Full variable domain (outside the CDR3, taken from reference TRBV7-9 and TRBJ2-7): DTGVSQNPRHKITKRGQNVTFRCDPISEHNRLYWYRQTLGQGPEFLTYFQNEAQLEKSRLLSDRFSAERPKGSFSTLEIQRTEQGDSAMYLCASSPGQGDYEQYFGPGTRLTVT.

This chain links TRBV7-8 with TRBJ2-1; TRBD2 agrees at 10 bases. The V gene's germline CDR1 is SGHVS and CDR2 FQNEAQ. The CDR3 runs to 15 residues. The junction had 2 bases not matched to a gene; V was cut back by 1 base and J by 5 bases. The CDR3, as DNA: TGTGCCAGCAGCTTAGGTCTAGCGGGAGACAATGAGCAGTTCTTC. Protein sequence: CASSLGLAGDNEQFF.

This chain uses TRBV6-1 with TRBJ1-6; 7 bases are a match to TRBD1. J gave up 5 bases and V 4 bases, and 11 bases lay outside the gene matches. This CDR3 region has 17 residues. In germline, CDR1 is MNHNS, CDR2 SASEGT. CDR3 DNA sequence: TGTGCCAGCAGTGCACGTCCCGGGACAGCTAATAATTCACCCCTCCACTTT. Protein: CASSARPGTANNSPLHF.

The CDR3 nucleotides are TGTGCCAGCAGCCTCTTACCAGGACAGGCCGAAGATACGCAGTATTTT. It yields the protein CASSLLPGQAEDTQYF. The chain uses TRBV7-6 and TRBJ2-3; 7 bases line up with TRBD1. This CDR3 region has 16 residues. V shed 5 bases, J shed 5 bases, and the junction held 13 bases outside the gene matches. Germline V lookup: CDR1 SGHVS, CDR2 FNYEAQ.

The gene calls are TRBV3-1 (or the pseudogene TRBV3-2) and TRBJ2-3; weak D call: TRBD2 (5 bases). Germline values: CDR1 LGHDT, CDR2 YNNKEL (reference sequence). V dropped 0 bases and J dropped 2 bases, with 12 bases sitting between them. This CDR3 has 16 amino acids. CDR3 region: CASSQDSGSNTDTQYF. As DNA, the CDR3 is TGTGCCAGCAGCCAAGACTCGGGGAGTAACACAGATACGCAGTATTTT.

The chain joins TRBV7-2 to TRBJ2-3, with 14 nucleotides matching TRBD2. After removal of 6 bases from V and 1 base from J, the junction contained 6 bases not matched to a gene. The CDR3 is 17 amino acids. Germline loops: CDR1 SGHTA, CDR2 FQGNSA. The CDR3 nucleotides read TGTGCCAGCAGGTCGACTAGCGGGAGGGCCGGCACAGATACGCAGTATTTT. It is translated as CASRSTSGRAGTDTQYF.

In this sample, this clone turned up many times. The CDR3: CASRGLGNQPQHF. CDR3 in DNA: TGTGCCAGCAGGGGACTTGGGAATCAGCCCCAGCATTTT. This rearrangement joins TRBV6-5 to TRBJ1-5, with a weak D call TRBD1 (5 bases). The length of the CDR3 is 13 residues. V lost 6 bases to trimming and J lost 4 bases, with 10 bases between them. Per the germline V gene, CDR1 is MNHEY and CDR2 is SVGAGI.

The chain uses TRBV2 and TRBJ2-7, with TRBD1 matching over 7 bases. CDR1 is SNHLY, CDR2 FYNNEI, per germline. The CDR3 is 14 residues long. The junction had 8 bases not matched to a gene; V was cut back by 9 bases and J by 0 bases. Here the CDR3 reads CASVPGQHSYEQYF. Written as DNA, the CDR3 is TGTGCCAGTGTCCCGGGACAGCACTCCTACGAGCAGTACTTC.

The chain uses TRBV6-4 and TRBJ1-2; 12 bases fit TRBD1. CDR3 size: 15 residues. Germline V gene lookup returns CDR1 MRHNA and CDR2 SNTAGT. V shed 7 bases, J shed 6 bases, and the junction held 9 bases outside the gene matches. CDR3 DNA sequence: TGTGCCAGCAACATCCCGGGACAGGGGGCAGATGGCTACACCTTC. It translates to CASNIPGQGADGYTF.

The table lists this clone with a few counts. Other DNA sequences in this sample translate to the same CDR3. The rearrangement joins TRBV2 to TRBJ2-5; D possibly corresponds to TRBD1 (6 bases). This CDR3 region has 12 residues. Trimming pared 8 bases from V and 0 bases from J, leaving 7 bases between. Looked up from germline, CDR1 is SNHLY and CDR2 is FYNNEI. CDR3 sequence: CASRDNQETQYF. CDR3 sequence (DNA): TGTGCCAGCCGGGACAACCAAGAGACCCAGTACTTC. Combining the CDR3 with reference TRBV2 and TRBJ2-5 gives the whole variable domain EPEVTQTPSHQVTQMGQEVILRCVPISNHLYFYWYRQILGQKVEFLVSFYNNEISEKSEIFDDQFSVERPDGSNFTLKIRSTKLEDSAMYFCASRDNQETQYFGPGTRLLVL.